These 19 T cell receptor beta chains were all obtained from the same sample, sequenced in a study of T cell changes during pregnancy in multiple sclerosis. The protocol was immunoSEQ multiplex PCR, while the TCRdb copy is restricted to in-frame clones and leaves out a portion. The sample has about 48,000 clones; around 94% are singletons. Sequencing was performed on CD4+ T cells from peripheral blood mononuclear cells, taken in the second trimester of pregnancy. Receptor source: a female donor in good health, enrolled as a control in a pregnancy study.

This clone was observed a handful of times. This chain connects TRBV19 to TRBJ2-1; 11 bases map to TRBD1. The trim removed 6 bases at V and 8 bases at J, leaving 9 bases unmatched. Germline CDR1 LNHDA, CDR2 SQIVND (reference sequence). The CDR3 spans 15 residues. The chain's CDR3 is CASRISGQGGDEQFF. The CDR3, as DNA: TGTGCCAGTAGGATCTCGGGACAGGGGGGGGATGAGCAGTTCTTC.

Note on this clone: Sequence at one end of the junction differs from germline and may be a read error. The J gene is TRBJ2-7, the V gene TRBV4-3; D remains ambiguous. The CDR3 consists of 13 residues. CDR1 and CDR2 (germline): LGHNA, YSLEER. CDR3 loop: CASSRTPSSEQYF. In DNA form, the CDR3 reads TGCGCCAGCAGCCGAACTCCTTCCTCCGAGCAGTACTTC.

This clone has just a few counts. The genes are TRBV28 and TRBJ1-3; 7 nucleotides line up with TRBD1. CDR3 size: 15 residues. Germline V gene data show CDR1 as MDHEN and CDR2 as SYDVKM. V lost 4 bases to trimming and J lost 4 bases; unmatched junction nucleotides: 7. The CDR3 spells CASSSTGAEGNTIYF. The CDR3 nucleotides read TGTGCCAGCAGTTCCACAGGGGCAGAAGGAAACACCATATATTTT.

This chain links TRBV28 with TRBJ2-5, with 9 bases that match TRBD2. The CDR3 consists of 14 residues. With 4 bases clipped from V and 4 bases from J, the junction kept 4 bases outside the gene matches. The germline gives CDR1 MDHEN, CDR2 SYDVKM. The CDR3 nucleotides are TGTGCCAGCAGTTCGGCTAGCGGGACAGAGACCCAGTACTTC. Encoded protein: CASSSASGTETQYF.

This chain joins TRBV10-1 and TRBJ2-4; 9 bases are a match to TRBD1. The CDR3 length is 19 residues. Germline loops: CDR1 WNHNN, CDR2 SYGVQD (reference sequence). The V segment lost 2 bases and the J segment 13 bases; nucleotides outside the gene matches: 24. CDR3 protein: CASSELGSPGTGLRSKQYF. CDR3 coding DNA: TGCGCCAGCAGTGAGCTCGGTAGCCCGGGGACAGGGTTAAGGTCCAAGCAGTACTTC.

In its sample, this clone was seen once. The chain has TRBV18 and TRBJ2-7, with a tentative D call TRBD1 (6 bases). Germline CDR1 KGHSH, CDR2 LQKENI. The ends were cut back, 6 bases at V and 3 bases at J, with 9 bases in the middle. The CDR3 runs 12 residues. CDR3 sequence reads: CASSPDSYEQYF. CDR3 sequence (DNA): TGTGCCAGCTCCCCGGACAGCTACGAGCAGTACTTC.

V is TRBV7-9 and J is TRBJ2-2; 9 nucleotides line up with TRBD1. The V segment lost 6 bases and the J segment 2 bases; nucleotides outside the gene matches: 7. The CDR3 extends over 16 amino acids. CDR1 is SEHNR, CDR2 FQNEAQ, per germline (reference sequence). CDR3 nucleotides: TGTGCCAGCAGGGCCGGGACAGGGATTAACACCGGGGAGCTGTTTTTT. As protein: CASRAGTGINTGELFF.

The chain has TRBV7-2 and TRBJ2-1, with a possible D match to TRBD2 (6 bases). The CDR3 runs to 13 residues. Germline V gene lookup returns CDR1 SGHTA and CDR2 FQGNSA. Trimming stripped 3 bases from V and 9 bases from J, with 12 bases between. The CDR3 spells CASSFRGASEQFF. CDR3 DNA sequence: TGTGCCAGCAGCTTCCGCGGGGCAAGTGAGCAGTTCTTC.

The chain is built from TRBV5-4 and TRBJ2-7; 8 bases fit TRBD2. Germline V gene lookup returns CDR1 SGHNT and CDR2 YYREEE (reference sequence). J gave up 3 bases and V 0 bases, and 5 bases lay outside the gene matches. The CDR3 is 15 residues long. The CDR3 here is CASSLEGSGVYEQYF. The CDR3 DNA sequence: TGTGCCAGCAGCTTGGAAGGTAGCGGGGTCTACGAGCAGTACTTC.

The V and J genes are TRBV5-4 and TRBJ1-1, with TRBD1 identical over 12 bases. The CDR3 loop spans 18 amino acids. The V gene end was trimmed by 4 bases and the J gene end by 1 base; junction bases not matched to a gene: 11. Germline CDR1 and CDR2: SGHNT and YYREEE (reference sequence). In nucleotides, the CDR3 is TGTGCCAGCAGCCTAGGGACAGGGGGCGCGTTTGGGAACACTGAAGCTTTCTTT. Translating gives CASSLGTGGAFGNTEAFF. Full variable domain (missing parts from reference TRBV5-4 and TRBJ1-1): ETGVTQSPTHLIKTRGQQVTLRCSSQSGHNTVSWYQQALGQGPQFIFQYYREEENGRGNFPPRFSGLQFPNYSSELNVNALELDDSALYLCASSLGTGGAFGNTEAFFGQGTRLTVV.

The gene calls are TRBV11-3 and TRBJ2-7; weak D call: TRBD2 (7 bases). Germline V gene lookup returns CDR1 SGHNT and CDR2 YENEEA. This CDR3 spans 16 amino acids. V lost 0 bases, J lost 2 bases, and 14 bases lay in between. This CDR3 is CASSLEKGGGTYEQYF. The CDR3 DNA follows: TGTGCCAGCAGCTTAGAAAAGGGAGGGGGTACCTACGAGCAGTACTTC.

This chain links TRBV19 with TRBJ1-2; a possible D gene is TRBD1 (5 bases). Germline-derived CDR1 and CDR2 are LNHDA and SQIVND (reference sequence). The CDR3 runs 13 residues. Between the trimmed V and J ends, which lost 5 bases and 4 bases, there was a span of 11 bases. The CDR3 protein is CASSSGGVYGYTF. The CDR3 DNA is TGTGCCAGTAGTTCGGGGGGAGTCTATGGCTACACCTTC.

This chain connects TRBV7-9 to TRBJ2-3; the match to TRBD1 covers 7 bases. CDR3 length equals 15 residues. The germline CDR1 and CDR2 sequences are SEHNR and FQNEAQ (reference sequence). The V gene end was trimmed by 5 bases and the J gene end by 2 bases; junction bases not matched to a gene: 7. The CDR3 bases are TGTGCCAGCAGCGGGGACAGCCAACCCACAGATACGCAGTATTTT. Its translation is CASSGDSQPTDTQYF.

The chain links TRBV6-5 to TRBJ1-3; maybe TRBD1 (6 bases). Germline CDR1 MNHEY, CDR2 SVGAGI. This CDR3 spans 14 amino acids. V lost 7 bases and J lost 4, with 14 bases in between. This CDR3 is CASTGDPAGNTIYF. DNA for the CDR3: TGTGCCAGCACAGGGGACCCCGCCGGAAACACCATATATTTT.

CDR3 in DNA: TGCGCCAGCAGTGGTTCGACAGGGCAGAGTGAGCAGTTCTTC. The encoded protein is CASSGSTGQSEQFF. The chain recombines TRBV10-1 with TRBJ2-1; the match to TRBD1 covers 7 bases. The germline V gene encodes CDR1 WNHNN and CDR2 SYGVQD (reference sequence). V was clipped by 4 bases and J by 9 bases; unmatched bases: 9. The length of the CDR3 is 14 residues.

The sample holds a few counts of this clone. The chain carries TRBV5-6 and TRBJ2-1; TRBD1 agrees at 9 bases. Trimming took 0 bases from V and 9 from J; bases not matched to a gene: 10. From germline, CDR1 is SGHDT and CDR2 YYEEEE. The CDR3 contains 16 residues. Written as DNA, the CDR3 is TGTGCCAGCAGCTTGGGCCTGATGGACAGGGGCGGTGAGCAGTTCTTC. Translating it yields CASSLGLMDRGGEQFF.

On this clone itself: One junction end does not reproduce the germline sequence, and a read error may be involved. The chain uses TRBV7-7 and TRBJ2-5, with 11 bases fitting TRBD2. Germline CDR1 is SSHAT and CDR2 is FNYEAQ (reference sequence). The CDR3 sequence is 15 residues long. The CDR3 DNA sequence: TGTGCTAGCAGTCCGGGACTAGCGGACCAAGAGACCCAGTACTTC. Protein sequence: CASSPGLADQETQYF. The full variable domain, in which reference TRBV7-7 and TRBJ2-5 provide the parts outside the CDR3, is GAGVSQSPRYKVTKRGQDVTLRCDPISSHATLYWYQQALGQGPEFLTYFNYEAQPDKSGLPSDRFSAERPEGSISTLTIQRTEQRDSAMYRCASSPGLADQETQYFGPGTRLLVL.

This chain connects TRBV28 to TRBJ2-3; 7 nucleotides agree with TRBD2. Germline CDR1 and CDR2: MDHEN and SYDVKM. The CDR3 spans 14 residues. V trimming: 4 bases; J trimming: 2 bases; junction bases outside the gene matches: 3. The CDR3 DNA is TGTGCCAGCAGTTCTAGCGGCACCACAGATACGCAGTATTTT. Encoded protein: CASSSSGTTDTQYF.

The genes are TRBV6-1 and TRBJ2-7; D gene ambiguous. Germline lookup yields CDR1 MNHNS and CDR2 SASEGT. This CDR3 has 13 amino acids. V lost 6 bases, J lost 0 bases, and 9 bases lay in between. The CDR3 DNA reads TGTGCCAGCAGACCCCACACCTCCTACGAGCAGTACTTC. It yields the protein CASRPHTSYEQYF.